The sequence of this TCR beta chain was determined in a study of a mutant IDH1 vaccine in newly diagnosed glioma. The CDR3 is made up of 16 amino acids. V lost 5 bases to trimming and J lost 6 bases, with 17 bases between them. Germline values: CDR1 SEHNR, CDR2 FQNEAQ (reference sequence). Noted time point: week 35, safety follow-up. Doses consisted of 300 ug of mutant IDH1 20-mer peptide each, paired with topical imiquimod. In the case of this clone: Its antigen is unidentified.

Sequencing used immunoSEQ multiplex PCR; TCRdb keeps in-frame clones, though not all of them. This sample has approximately 50,000 clones, with roughly 84% found just once. The sequence derives from a middle-aged man with glioma. The chain recombines TRBV7-9 with TRBJ1-6, with a tentative D call TRBD1 (6 bases). Here the sequenced sample was PBMCs, taken from a glioma patient whose treatment included an IDH1 peptide vaccine. DNA for the CDR3: TGTGCCAGCAGCCCGGTGGGGGCTCGGTCTAATTCACCCCTCCACTTT. The encoded protein is CASSPVGARSNSPLHF.